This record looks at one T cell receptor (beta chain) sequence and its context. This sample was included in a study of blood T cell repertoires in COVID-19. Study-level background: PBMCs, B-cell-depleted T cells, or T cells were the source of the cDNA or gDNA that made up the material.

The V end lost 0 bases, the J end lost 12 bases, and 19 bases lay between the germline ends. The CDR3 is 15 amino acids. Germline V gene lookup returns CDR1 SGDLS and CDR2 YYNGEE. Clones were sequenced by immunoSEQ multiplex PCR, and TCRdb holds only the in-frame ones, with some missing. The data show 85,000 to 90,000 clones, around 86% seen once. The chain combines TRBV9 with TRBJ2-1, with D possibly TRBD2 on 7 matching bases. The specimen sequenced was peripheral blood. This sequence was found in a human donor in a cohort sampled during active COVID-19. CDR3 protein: CASSVVAGAGSGQFF. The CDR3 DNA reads TGTGCCAGCAGCGTAGTGGCGGGGGCAGGCTCGGGGCAGTTCTTC. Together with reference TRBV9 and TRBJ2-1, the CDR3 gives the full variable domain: DSGVTQTPKHLITATGQRVTLRCSPRSGDLSVYWYQQSLDQGLQFLIQYYNGEERAKGNILERFSAQQFPDLHSELNLSSLELGDSALYFCASSVVAGAGSGQFFGPGTRLTVL.